This entry is about one T cell receptor beta chain. Its target is not known. This specimen belongs to a study of shared clonotypes between healthy human individuals. The overall study: Samples came from a couple of female and a few male donors aged 18 to 49. Used for every donor were three CD4 naive, three CD4 memory, two CD8 naive and one CD8 memory plate.

Findings and caveats of the study: Naive CD4 clonotypes overlapped across a few donors at approximately 5.5%.

Using immunoSEQ multiplex PCR, the repertoire was profiled, and TCRdb retains in-frame clones only, with some absent. In the table there are roughly 1,800,000 clones, less than 95% of which are singletons. Naive CD8 cells lacked CD45RO, underwent positive selection for CCR7 and left out terminally differentiated effector memory CD45RA+ cells. This receptor was obtained from a man aged 18 to 35 in good health. The specimen sequenced was naive CD8+ T cells sorted from blood.

The CDR3, as DNA: TGTGCCAGCAGCGCCGACAGTTTGTCTGAAGCTTTCTTT. As protein: CASSADSLSEAFF. The V and J genes are TRBV9 and TRBJ1-1, with a tentative D call TRBD1 (5 bases). This CDR3 has 13 residues. Deletions cut 3 bases from V and 6 bases from J, with 12 bases between. Germline CDR1 SGDLS, CDR2 YYNGEE. The full variable domain, its missing parts supplied by reference TRBV9 and TRBJ1-1, is DSGVTQTPKHLITATGQRVTLRCSPRSGDLSVYWYQQSLDQGLQFLIQYYNGEERAKGNILERFSAQQFPDLHSELNLSSLELGDSALYFCASSADSLSEAFFGQGTRLTVV.